Detailed here is one T cell receptor (beta chain). This clonotype was observed at least ten times. No cognate antigen has been identified for it. No base quality information exists; no much larger clone differs at one position. These data are taken from a study of T cell repertoires in cytomegalovirus infection (dated by TCRdb to the late 2010s). In terms of the full investigation: Donor HLA type was relevant to the analysis, as public TCR beta signatures indicated carriage of CMV infection together with the matching HLA type.

As encoded in the germline V gene, CDR1 is MDHEN while CDR2 is SYDVKM. The CDR3 has 12 amino acids, counting the end cysteine and phenylalanine. The read is trimmed to its CDR3 DNA, 36 bases read in frame from base 1. From V the trimming removes 10 bases and from J it removes 4 bases, while the gene matches leave 6 bases of the junction unaccounted for. The sample was run on an Illumina HiSeq 1500. TCRdb reprocessing: public reads trimmed at Q25 with fastp, clones called with MiXCR, in-frame beta chains kept. Every entry covers one CDR3 protein and lists the most common genes and DNA from its rows. Here the sample has 200,000 to 300,000 distinct CDR3 sequences; 8% to 9.5% occur a single time. Clones ranked in the top ten supply more than 12% of the sample. Overall results and qualifications from the work: Carriers of CMV infection plus the relevant HLA type were discriminated by the cumulative frequency of public TCR beta family members in the study cohort and in an independent approximately 360-donor cohort. The ex vivo response was dominated by HLA-C-restricted CMV-specific TCR beta clonotypes, which also provided the single most frequent clonotype in two of eight donors.

What was sequenced was PBMCs. The chain couples TRBV28 to TRBJ1-2; 7 central nucleotides agree with TRBD1. The receptor comes from a human donor in good health (CMV status not recorded). Some clones in this sample may be carry-over from other donors' samples. The sequenced DNA is TGTGCCACTCGACAGGGTCTCTATGGCTACACCTTC. It encodes CATRQGLYGYTF.